This T cell receptor (beta chain) was observed in a study of beta chain features in type 1 diabetes. V shed 0 bases and J shed 5 bases, with 14 bases lying between them. Germline V gives CDR1 SGDLS, CDR2 YYNGEE. This CDR3 spans 15 amino acids. cDNA synthesis used the whole RNA isolate, giving expressed TCRB sequences. Generated by immunoSEQ multiplex PCR, the TCRdb table keeps only in-frame clones and is missing some. Of roughly 250,000 clones listed, roughly 9.6% are singletons. The chain links TRBV9 to TRBJ2-5; D may be TRBD2 (6 bases). This TCR came from a woman aged 18-29 years in good health. Material: naive CD4+ T cells from blood. The CDR3 DNA reads TGTGCCAGCAGCGTAGTAGGAGGGTCGGGGGAGACCCAGTACTTC. It translates to CASSVVGGSGETQYF.